Listed below are T cell receptor beta chains from one sample, sequenced in a study of CD8 T cells in Susac syndrome. Via MiXCR, TCRdb re-called the immunoSEQ multiplex PCR reads, giving one row per CDR3 protein. The sample carries a few hundred thousand distinct CDR3 sequences, 92% recorded once. Sample: CD8+ T cells from PBMCs. The receptors shown here come from a human donor with multiple sclerosis. CDR3s leave out the opening cysteine and the closing phenylalanine or tryptophan. Fields, in order: V gene, J gene, CDR3 protein.

V: TRBV12-3/TRBV12-4; J: TRBJ1-5; CDR3: ASSLALGAQPQH
V: TRBV13; J: TRBJ1-2; CDR3: ASSPRQGLYGYT
V: TRBV2; J: TRBJ2-7; CDR3: ASTFEEDSSYEQY
V: TRBV7-9; J: TRBJ1-2; CDR3: ASSMGTGGYGYT
V: TRBV27; J: TRBJ1-2; CDR3: ASSAQYRDGSYGYT
V: TRBV4-1; J: TRBJ1-2; CDR3: ASSQGQMWNYGYT
V: TRBV5-4; J: TRBJ1-2; CDR3: ASSYGQELSGGYT
V: TRBV20-1; J: TRBJ2-3; CDR3: SARALRLAGTDTQY
V: TRBV13; J: TRBJ1-6; CDR3: ASSLGTGNSPLH
V: TRBV9; J: TRBJ2-2; CDR3: ASSVSSGELF
V: TRBV20-1; J: TRBJ2-7; CDR3: SARTGGPSGLSYEQY
V: TRBV30; J: TRBJ1-1; CDR3: AWRGVGNTEAF
V: TRBV20-1; J: TRBJ1-1; CDR3: SASFKGLEAF
V: TRBV30; J: TRBJ2-1; CDR3: AWSAWDRSYNEQF
V: TRBV29-1; J: TRBJ2-5; CDR3: SVSWAGGRVVAETQY
V: TRBV9; J: TRBJ1-1; CDR3: ASSVGIGTGSNTEAF
V: TRBV4-3; J: TRBJ2-3; CDR3: ASSQDRGHTGRSTDTQY
V: TRBV13; J: TRBJ1-2; CDR3: ASSQEGGGQLGWPNYGYT
V: TRBV4-3; J: TRBJ2-7; CDR3: ASSQDDGGRSEQY
V: TRBV7-6; J: TRBJ1-3; CDR3: ASSPTPSSGNTIY
V: TRBV9; J: TRBJ1-4; CDR3: ASSVWGSNEKLF
V: TRBV15; J: TRBJ2-3; CDR3: ATLQGALPDTQY
V: TRBV6-5; J: TRBJ2-7; CDR3: ASSYSYSAGALVEQY
V: TRBV19; J: TRBJ1-2; CDR3: ASRAGHLTVNYGYT
V: TRBV5-4; J: TRBJ1-1; CDR3: ASSSGGGADTEAF
V: TRBV4-3; J: TRBJ2-2; CDR3: ASSQGWTGVTGELF
V: TRBV6-5; J: TRBJ2-1; CDR3: ASSGVGNEQF
V: TRBV10-2; J: TRBJ2-5; CDR3: ASSGNLPETQY
V: TRBV6-5; J: TRBJ1-1; CDR3: ASSYGPTGGTEAF
V: TRBV19; J: TRBJ2-3; CDR3: ASSPGAFTDTQY
V: TRBV30; J: TRBJ2-2; CDR3: AWINPKEEVTGELF
V: TRBV6-2/TRBV6-3; J: TRBJ2-4; CDR3: ASADPSENIQY
V: TRBV7-3; J: TRBJ2-3; CDR3: ASSLALAGTADTQY
V: TRBV12-5; J: TRBJ2-5; CDR3: ASGYGTISGETQY
V: TRBV19; J: TRBJ2-7; CDR3: ASSMAGTSYEQY
V: TRBV2; J: TRBJ2-5; CDR3: ASSDLTLTGETQY
V: TRBV7-9; J: TRBJ2-3; CDR3: ASSFSGSRTDTQY
V: TRBV6-5; J: TRBJ2-2; CDR3: ASSYALDRGFTGELF
V: TRBV5-6; J: TRBJ2-1; CDR3: ASSPPGYYNEQF
V: TRBV29-1; J: TRBJ2-1; CDR3: SAHDGYNEQF
V: TRBV18; J: TRBJ2-1; CDR3: ASSLSYEQF
V: TRBV29-1; J: TRBJ2-1; CDR3: SVEDPLRTPRGGVYNEQF
V: TRBV7-2; J: TRBJ1-1; CDR3: ASSPPGTGGHTEAF
V: TRBV9; J: TRBJ1-4; CDR3: ASSVGGTGNEKLF
V: TRBV20-1; J: TRBJ1-2; CDR3: SASPQGQNANYGYT
V: TRBV9; J: TRBJ1-4; CDR3: ASSAAGTINEKLF
V: TRBV3-1; J: TRBJ2-3; CDR3: ASSLLNLAGVPDTQY
V: TRBV4-3; J: TRBJ2-7; CDR3: ASSQALGGAGEQY
V: TRBV5-1; J: TRBJ1-1; CDR3: ASSLVSMNTEAF
V: TRBV19; J: TRBJ2-7; CDR3: ASSTSDSYEQY
V: TRBV9; J: TRBJ2-3; CDR3: ASSAQAVATDTQY
V: TRBV5-4; J: TRBJ2-7; CDR3: ASSLGDRGPEQY
V: TRBV12-3/TRBV12-4; J: TRBJ2-7; CDR3: ASSRGPTYEQY
V: TRBV7-2; J: TRBJ2-7; CDR3: ASSLGASGPYEQY
V: TRBV7-9; J: TRBJ1-1; CDR3: ASRHDREDTF
V: TRBV5-5; J: TRBJ2-2; CDR3: ASSLALGEAGELF
V: TRBV4-3; J: TRBJ2-2; CDR3: ASRYGTGNTGELF
V: TRBV2; J: TRBJ2-7; CDR3: ASMWQYAYEQY
V: TRBV27; J: TRBJ2-3; CDR3: ASRDRGGSTDTQY